These 24 T cell receptor beta chains came from one sample sequenced in a study of glioma-infiltrating T cells after dendritic cell vaccination. Clones were read by immunoSEQ multiplex PCR, and TCRdb kept only the in-frame ones, dropping some. The table has fewer than 25,000 clones, roughly 89% seen once. Described time point: after dendritic cell vaccination, including at tumor progression/relapse. Material: blood, obtained after dendritic cell vaccination. The receptors were gathered from a human donor with glioblastoma.

The chain recombines TRBV11-2 with TRBJ2-5; TRBD2 matches 10 bases. Germline CDR1 and CDR2: SGHAT and FQNNGV. The CDR3 loop spans 16 amino acids. V was clipped by 4 bases and J by 9 bases; unmatched bases: 14. The CDR3 region is CASSSPGAGGVGAQYF. In DNA form, the CDR3 reads TGTGCCAGCAGCTCCCCGGGAGCGGGGGGGGTGGGGGCCCAGTACTTC. Drawing the rest from reference TRBV11-2 and TRBJ2-5, the complete variable domain is EAGVAQSPRYKIIEKRQSVAFWCNPISGHATLYWYQQILGQGPKLLIQFQNNGVVDDSQLPKDRFSAERLKGVDSTLKIQPAKLEDSAVYLCASSSPGAGGVGAQYFGPGTRLLVL.

This clone has only a few counts. The J gene is TRBJ1-4, the V gene TRBV19; the D gene is possibly TRBD1 (6 bases). The CDR3 is 15 amino acids. Deletions cut 6 bases from V and 8 bases from J, with 19 bases between. Germline CDR1 is LNHDA and CDR2 is SQIVND (reference sequence). The CDR3 bases are TGTGCCAGTAGATCTAGAGGGGGTCAAGGGGAAAAACTGTTTTTT. Residues: CASRSRGGQGEKLFF.

The rearrangement joins TRBV13 to TRBJ2-3, with D possibly matching TRBD2 (6 bases). Trimming removed 2 bases from V and 4 bases from J, with 22 bases in between. The length of the CDR3 is 18 residues. In germline, CDR1 is PRHDT, CDR2 FYEKMQ (reference sequence). Here the CDR3 reads CASSLKIAGRILADTQYF. CDR3 sequence (DNA): TGTGCCAGCAGCTTAAAAATAGCAGGGAGGATATTGGCAGATACGCAGTATTTT.

This rearrangement joins TRBV29-1 to TRBJ1-1; 7 nucleotides agree with TRBD1. With 6 bases clipped from V and 2 bases from J, the junction kept 12 bases outside the gene matches. This CDR3 has 15 residues. Germline CDR1 reads SQVTM; CDR2 reads ANQGSEA. As DNA, the CDR3 is TGCAGCGTCACCCGGACAGGAGGGGGAAACACTGAAGCTTTCTTT. This codes for CSVTRTGGGNTEAFF.

The chain is built from TRBV30 and TRBJ1-3; 9 nucleotides align to TRBD1. CDR1 and CDR2 from the germline V gene are GTSNPN and SVGIG (reference sequence). Unmatched junction bases numbered 12, after V lost 5 bases and J lost 4 bases. This CDR3 has 16 residues. In DNA, the CDR3 is TGTGCCTGGTCCGGGACAGGGACCTTCTCGGGAAACACCATATATTTT. Its translation: CAWSGTGTFSGNTIYF.

The chain uses TRBV6-4 and TRBJ2-3, with 10 bases that match TRBD2. This CDR3 has 15 residues. Germline V lookup: CDR1 MRHNA, CDR2 SNTAGT. J lost 2 bases, V lost 2 bases, and 1 base had no gene match. As DNA, the CDR3 is TGTGCCAGCAGTGACGGGACTAGCGACACAGATACGCAGTATTTT. Translated, it gives CASSDGTSDTDTQYF.

V usage is TRBV29-1 and J usage is TRBJ2-7; 9 positions agree with TRBD1. CDR1 and CDR2 from the germline V gene are SQVTM and ANQGSEA. This CDR3 is built from 13 residues. V lost 8 bases, J lost 1 base, and 6 bases stayed unmatched. CDR3 DNA: TGCAGCTACCTTGGGACAGGGTCCTACGAGCAGTACTTC. It codes for CSYLGTGSYEQYF.

The J gene is TRBJ2-3, the V gene TRBV10-3; possibly TRBD2 for D (6 bases). V was cut by 9 bases and J by 6 bases, with 10 bases left in between. Germline V lookup: CDR1 ENHRY, CDR2 SYGVKD. This CDR3 is built from 11 residues. This chain's CDR3 is CAMGGTDTQYF. CDR3 bases: TGTGCCATGGGGGGTACCGATACGCAGTATTTT.

The genes are TRBV4-1 and TRBJ1-3, with TRBD1 identical over 9 bases. From germline, CDR1 is MGHRA and CDR2 YSYEKL. This CDR3 comprises 16 residues. Unmatched junction bases numbered 4, after V lost 2 bases and J lost 2 bases. The CDR3 DNA reads as TGCGCCAGCAGCCAATACTGGACAGGGGCTGGAAACACCATATATTTT. This gives the protein CASSQYWTGAGNTIYF.

This chain joins TRBV15 and TRBJ2-1, with D possibly being TRBD1 (6 bases). Between the trimmed V and J ends, which lost 0 bases and 3 bases, there was a span of 9 bases. CDR3 length equals 15 residues. Germline lookup yields CDR1 LNHNV and CDR2 YYDKDF (reference sequence). The CDR3 loop reads CATSRDMDSYNEQFF. CDR3 bases: TGTGCCACCAGCAGAGATATGGACAGCTACAATGAGCAGTTCTTC.

The CDR3 DNA follows: TGCGCCAGCAGCCAAGACAGGGACACTGAAGCTTTCTTT. It specifies CASSQDRDTEAFF. The V call is TRBV4-1, the J call TRBJ1-1, with a weak D call TRBD1 (5 bases). Germline CDR1 MGHRA, CDR2 YSYEKL. V was pared by 0 bases and J by 3 bases, with 5 bases between. CDR3 length equals 13 residues.

The chain couples TRBV2 to TRBJ1-6, with 7 bases matching TRBD1. Trimming at V came to 6 bases and at J to 0 bases, leaving 8 bases not matched to a gene. CDR1 and CDR2 from the germline V gene are SNHLY and FYNNEI. The CDR3 spans 17 residues. CDR3 sequence reads: CASRAGTASSYNSPLHF. CDR3 coding DNA: TGTGCCAGCAGGGCCGGGACAGCGAGCTCCTATAATTCACCCCTCCACTTT.

CDR3 DNA: TGTGCCAGCAGTGGTCTATCCGTCCTCTCTGGAAACACCATATATTTT. This gives the protein CASSGLSVLSGNTIYF. The rearrangement joins TRBV6-1 to TRBJ1-3; no firm D call. Trimming removed 4 bases at V and 0 bases at J, with 13 bases between. The CDR3 is 16 residues long. Per germline, CDR1 MNHNS and CDR2 SASEGT.

This clone was seen a handful of times. This chain connects TRBV27 to TRBJ1-4, with 7 bases fitting TRBD1. Germline V gene data show CDR1 as MNHEY and CDR2 as SMNVEV (reference sequence). The CDR3 runs 16 residues. V shed 7 bases and J 0 bases; nucleotides not matched to a gene: 8. The CDR3 sequence: CASTPRGFATNEKLFF. The CDR3, as DNA: TGTGCCAGCACCCCCAGGGGGTTTGCAACTAATGAAAAACTGTTTTTT.

A single count supports this clone. The gene calls are TRBV2 and TRBJ1-4; a weak D match, TRBD1 (6 bases). Germline V lookup: CDR1 SNHLY, CDR2 FYNNEI. V lost 6 bases and J lost 2, with 13 bases in between. The CDR3 loop spans 15 amino acids. Here the CDR3 reads CASRDRTATNEKLFF. In DNA form, the CDR3 reads TGTGCCAGCAGGGACCGGACAGCGACTAATGAAAAACTGTTTTTT.

V usage is TRBV27 and J usage is TRBJ1-2; 8 bases match TRBD1. The CDR3 is 16 residues long. Trimming cost V 6 bases and J 8 bases; bases outside gene matches: 17. The germline V gene has CDR1 MNHEY and CDR2 SMNVEV (reference sequence). CDR3 region: CASSLGGTGKRGGYTF. CDR3 sequence (DNA): TGTGCCAGCAGCCTTGGGGGGACAGGAAAAAGGGGGGGCTACACCTTC.

The J gene is TRBJ2-2, the V gene TRBV9; 7 bases agree with TRBD1. Germline CDR1 reads SGDLS; CDR2 reads YYNGEE. CDR3 length equals 16 residues. J gave up 7 bases and V 3 bases, and 12 bases lay outside the gene matches. The CDR3 spells CASSEKTGMIIGELFF. The DNA for the CDR3 is TGTGCCAGCAGCGAAAAGACAGGGATGATAATCGGGGAGCTGTTTTTT.

V is TRBV6-5 and J is TRBJ1-3; no clear D. There are 15 residues in the CDR3. The germline CDR1 and CDR2 sequences are MNHEY and SVGAGI. The V gene lost 0 bases and the J gene lost 0 bases, with 6 bases spanning the gap. CDR3 region: CASSYSAGSGNTIYF. CDR3 sequence (DNA): TGTGCCAGCAGTTACTCTGCAGGCTCTGGAAACACCATATATTTT.

The chain has TRBV5-6 and TRBJ1-6, with D maybe TRBD1 (5 bases). Trimming removed 4 bases from V and 9 bases from J, with 11 bases in between. Per the germline V gene, CDR1 is SGHDT and CDR2 is YYEEEE. This CDR3 spans 13 amino acids. The CDR3 sequence is CASSLGPGSPLHF. The CDR3 DNA reads as TGTGCCAGCAGCCTGGGGCCTGGTTCACCCCTCCACTTT. Drawing the rest from reference TRBV5-6 and TRBJ1-6, the complete variable domain is DAGVTQSPTHLIKTRGQQVTLRCSPKSGHDTVSWYQQALGQGPQFIFQYYEEEERQRGNFPDRFSGHQFPNYSSELNVNALLLGDSALYLCASSLGPGSPLHFGNGTRLTVT.

The V gene is TRBV7-2, the J gene TRBJ2-5; 7 bases are a match to TRBD2. The trim removed 1 base at V and 2 bases at J, leaving 7 bases unmatched. Germline V CDR1 and CDR2: SGHTA, FQGNSA. The CDR3 covers 16 residues. For the CDR3, the DNA is TGTGCCAGCAGCTTAGTCCGGGGAGGGACTCAAGAGACCCAGTACTTC. Residues: CASSLVRGGTQETQYF.

The gene calls are TRBV5-4 and TRBJ2-2, with TRBD2 as a possible D gene (6 bases). Germline V gene sequence: CDR1 SGHNT, CDR2 YYREEE (reference sequence). Trimming took off 1 base at V and 1 base at J, with 8 bases between the two ends. This CDR3 contains 15 residues. The CDR3 loop is CASSLQGLNTGELFF. CDR3 nucleotide sequence: TGTGCCAGCAGCTTGCAGGGACTGAACACCGGGGAGCTGTTTTTT.

The V and J genes are TRBV6-6 and TRBJ1-1; 9 positions agree with TRBD1. Germline V gene sequence: CDR1 MNHNY, CDR2 SVGAGI (reference sequence). Losses at the gene ends were 6 bases for V and 3 bases for J; bases not matched to a gene: 5. This CDR3 is 14 amino acids long. The CDR3 DNA follows: TGTGCCAGCAGACAACGGACAGGGGACACTGAAGCTTTCTTT. It encodes CASRQRTGDTEAFF.

The chain recombines TRBV28 with TRBJ1-6; 9 nucleotides agree with TRBD1. The trim removed 11 bases at V and 11 bases at J, leaving 10 bases unmatched. This CDR3 is 13 amino acids long. Germline CDR1 and CDR2: MDHEN and SYDVKM. CDR3 DNA: TGTGCCTCTTACTCCGGACAGGGGCCACCCCTCCACTTT. The encoded protein is CASYSGQGPPLHF. Full variable domain (missing parts from reference TRBV28 and TRBJ1-6): DVKVTQSSRYLVKRTGEKVFLECVQDMDHENMFWYRQDPGLGLRLIYFSYDVKMKEKGDIPEGYSVSREKKERFSLILESASTNQTSMYLCASYSGQGPPLHFGNGTRLTVT.

The chain has TRBV5-1 and TRBJ2-2; 13 bases agree with TRBD2. The germline gives CDR1 SGHRS, CDR2 YFSETQ. V was clipped by 4 bases and J by 4 bases; unmatched bases: 7. The CDR3 sequence is 17 residues long. The DNA for the CDR3 is TGCGCCAGCAGCCTACAGGGACTAGCGGGAAGCACCGGGGAGCTGTTTTTT. Protein sequence: CASSLQGLAGSTGELFF.